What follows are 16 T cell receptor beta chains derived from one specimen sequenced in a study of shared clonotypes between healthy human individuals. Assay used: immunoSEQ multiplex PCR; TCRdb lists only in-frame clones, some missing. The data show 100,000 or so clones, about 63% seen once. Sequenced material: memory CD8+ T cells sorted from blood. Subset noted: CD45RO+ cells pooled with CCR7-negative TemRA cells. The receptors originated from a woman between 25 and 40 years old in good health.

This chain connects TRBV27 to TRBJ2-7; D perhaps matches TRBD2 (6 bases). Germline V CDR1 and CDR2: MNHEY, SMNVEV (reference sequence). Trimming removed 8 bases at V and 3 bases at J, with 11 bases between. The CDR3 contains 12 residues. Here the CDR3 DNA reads TGTGCCAGCGGGGGGAGCATCTACGAGCAGTACTTC. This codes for CASGGSIYEQYF.

The CDR3 reads CASSPSRDRGRFTEAFF. The CDR3 DNA reads as TGTGCCAGCAGCCCCAGTAGGGACAGGGGGCGATTCACTGAAGCTTTCTTT. The chain recombines TRBV7-8 with TRBJ1-1; TRBD1 aligns across 12 bases. The CDR3 loop spans 17 amino acids. The germline V gene has CDR1 SGHVS and CDR2 FQNEAQ. J was trimmed by 4 bases and V by 5 bases; bases with no gene match: 11.

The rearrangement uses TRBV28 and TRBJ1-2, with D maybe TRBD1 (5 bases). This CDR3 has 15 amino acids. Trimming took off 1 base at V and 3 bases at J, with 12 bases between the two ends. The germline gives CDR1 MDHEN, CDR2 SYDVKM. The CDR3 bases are TGTGCCAGCAGTTTATTTGCAGGGTCTTACTATGGCTACACCTTC. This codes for CASSLFAGSYYGYTF.

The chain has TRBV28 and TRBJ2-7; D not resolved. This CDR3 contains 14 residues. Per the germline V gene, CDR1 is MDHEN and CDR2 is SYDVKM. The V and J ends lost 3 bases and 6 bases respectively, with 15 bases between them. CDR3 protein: CASSLVSRASEQYF. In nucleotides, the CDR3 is TGTGCCAGCAGTTTGGTGTCCCGGGCCTCCGAGCAGTACTTC. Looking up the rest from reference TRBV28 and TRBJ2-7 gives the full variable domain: DVKVTQSSRYLVKRTGEKVFLECVQDMDHENMFWYRQDPGLGLRLIYFSYDVKMKEKGDIPEGYSVSREKKERFSLILESASTNQTSMYLCASSLVSRASEQYFGPGTRLTVT.

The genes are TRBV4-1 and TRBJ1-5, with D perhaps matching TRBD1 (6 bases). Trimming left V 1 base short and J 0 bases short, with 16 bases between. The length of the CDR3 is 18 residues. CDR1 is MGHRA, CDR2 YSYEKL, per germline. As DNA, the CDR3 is TGCGCCAGCAGCCAAGGCCCGGGACACGCTTATAGCAATCAGCCCCAGCATTTT. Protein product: CASSQGPGHAYSNQPQHF.

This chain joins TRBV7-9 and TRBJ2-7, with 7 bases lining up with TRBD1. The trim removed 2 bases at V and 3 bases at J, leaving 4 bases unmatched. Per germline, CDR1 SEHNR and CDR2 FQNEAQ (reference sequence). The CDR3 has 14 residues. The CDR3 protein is CASSLQNRGYEQYF. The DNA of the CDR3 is TGTGCCAGCAGCTTACAAAACAGGGGCTACGAGCAGTACTTC.

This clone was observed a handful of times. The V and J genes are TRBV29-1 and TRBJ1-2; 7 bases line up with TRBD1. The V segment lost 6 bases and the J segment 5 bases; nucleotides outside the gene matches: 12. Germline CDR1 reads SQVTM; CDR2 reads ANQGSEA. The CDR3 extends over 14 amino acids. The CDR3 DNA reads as TGCAGCGTCATCGCAGGGCAGGGGGGATATGGCTACACCTTC. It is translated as CSVIAGQGGYGYTF.

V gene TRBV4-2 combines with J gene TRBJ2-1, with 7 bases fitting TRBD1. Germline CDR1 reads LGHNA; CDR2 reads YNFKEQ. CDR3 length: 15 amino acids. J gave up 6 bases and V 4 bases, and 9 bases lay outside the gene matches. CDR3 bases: TGTGCCAGCAGCCCGAGACAGGGTCCGACCAATGAGCAGTTCTTC. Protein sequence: CASSPRQGPTNEQFF.

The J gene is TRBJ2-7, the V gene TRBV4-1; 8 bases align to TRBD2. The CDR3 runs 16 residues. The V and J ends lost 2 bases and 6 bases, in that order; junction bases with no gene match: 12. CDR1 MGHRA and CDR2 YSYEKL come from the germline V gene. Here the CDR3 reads CASSQSLGLELVEQYF. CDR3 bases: TGCGCCAGCAGCCAATCTTTGGGACTAGAGTTGGTCGAGCAGTACTTC.

DNA for the CDR3: TGCAGCGTTGGACTAGCGGGACAAGAGACCCAGTACTTC. The encoded protein is CSVGLAGQETQYF. This rearrangement joins TRBV29-1 to TRBJ2-5, with 11 nucleotides matching TRBD2. CDR3 length: 13 amino acids. Germline values: CDR1 SQVTM, CDR2 ANQGSEA. J gave up 2 bases and V 4 bases, and 0 bases lay outside the gene matches.

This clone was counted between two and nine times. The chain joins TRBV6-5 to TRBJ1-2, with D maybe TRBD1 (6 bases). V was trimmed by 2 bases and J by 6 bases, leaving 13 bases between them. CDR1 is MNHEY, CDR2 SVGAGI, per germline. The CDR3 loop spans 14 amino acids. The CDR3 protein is CASSYIGGFDGYTF. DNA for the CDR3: TGTGCCAGCAGTTACATAGGGGGGTTTGATGGCTACACCTTC.

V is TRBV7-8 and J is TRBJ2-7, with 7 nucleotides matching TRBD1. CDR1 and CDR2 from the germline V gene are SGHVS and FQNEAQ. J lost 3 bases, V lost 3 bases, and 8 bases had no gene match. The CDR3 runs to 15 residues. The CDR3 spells CASSFPRQGIYEQYF. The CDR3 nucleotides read TGTGCCAGCAGCTTTCCCCGACAGGGAATCTACGAGCAGTACTTC.

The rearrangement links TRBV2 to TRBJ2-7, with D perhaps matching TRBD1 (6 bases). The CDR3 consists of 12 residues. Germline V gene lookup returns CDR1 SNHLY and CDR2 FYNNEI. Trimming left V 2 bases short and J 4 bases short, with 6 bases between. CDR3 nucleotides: TGTGCCAGCAGTGAACAGGGGTACGAGCAGTACTTC. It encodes CASSEQGYEQYF.

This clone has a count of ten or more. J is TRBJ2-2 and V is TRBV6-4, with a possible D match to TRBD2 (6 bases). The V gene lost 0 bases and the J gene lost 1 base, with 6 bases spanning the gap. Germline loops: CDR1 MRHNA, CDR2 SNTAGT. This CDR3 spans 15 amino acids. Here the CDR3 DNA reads TGTGCCAGCAGTGACTCGCGGGAGAACACCGGGGAGCTGTTTTTT. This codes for CASSDSRENTGELFF.

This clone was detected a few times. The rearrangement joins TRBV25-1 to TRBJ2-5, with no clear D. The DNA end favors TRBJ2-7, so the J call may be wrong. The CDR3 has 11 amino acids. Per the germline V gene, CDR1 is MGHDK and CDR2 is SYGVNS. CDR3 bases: TGTGCCAGCAGTGACTCCTACGAGCAGTACTTC. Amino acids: CASSDSYEQYF.

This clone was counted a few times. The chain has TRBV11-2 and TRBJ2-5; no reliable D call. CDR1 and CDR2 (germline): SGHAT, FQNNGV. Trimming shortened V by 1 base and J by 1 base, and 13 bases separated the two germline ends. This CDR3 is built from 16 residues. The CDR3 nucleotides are TGTGCCAGCAGCTTAGGAGCTACGGATGTCCAAGAGACCCAGTACTTC. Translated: CASSLGATDVQETQYF. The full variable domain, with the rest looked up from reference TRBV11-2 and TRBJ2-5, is EAGVAQSPRYKIIEKRQSVAFWCNPISGHATLYWYQQILGQGPKLLIQFQNNGVVDDSQLPKDRFSAERLKGVDSTLKIQPAKLEDSAVYLCASSLGATDVQETQYFGPGTRLLVL.